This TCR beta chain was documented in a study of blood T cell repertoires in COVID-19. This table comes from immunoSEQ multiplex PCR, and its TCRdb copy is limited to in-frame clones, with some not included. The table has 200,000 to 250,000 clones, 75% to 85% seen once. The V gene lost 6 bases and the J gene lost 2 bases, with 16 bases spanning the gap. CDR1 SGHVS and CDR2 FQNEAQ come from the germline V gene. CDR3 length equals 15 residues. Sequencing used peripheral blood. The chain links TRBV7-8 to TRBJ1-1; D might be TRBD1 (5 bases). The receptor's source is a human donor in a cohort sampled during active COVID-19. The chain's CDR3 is CASRPSGEFNTEAFF. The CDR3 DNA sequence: TGTGCCAGCAGACCATCGGGGGAATTTAACACTGAAGCTTTCTTT.